The 22 T cell receptor beta chains reported below all come from one sample, sequenced in a study of T cell responses to AZD1222 COVID-19 vaccine. TCRdb's table, derived via immunoSEQ multiplex PCR, lists solely in-frame clones and lacks some. Of some 64,000 clones listed, less than 90% are singletons. The input for sequencing was peripheral blood, taken on day 0 of AZD1222 vaccination. The receptors here all came from an adult in good health.

By sample share, this clone is medium-sized. The chain has TRBV6-5 and TRBJ2-7; the D call may be TRBD1 or TRBD2 (6 bases each). Germline-derived CDR1 and CDR2 are MNHEY and SVGAGI. The ends were cut back, 2 bases at V and 0 bases at J, with 11 bases in the middle. The CDR3 spans 15 residues. The CDR3 spells CASSYRRDNSYEQYF. The CDR3 DNA reads as TGTGCCAGCAGTTACAGGCGGGACAACTCCTACGAGCAGTACTTC.

V is TRBV7-9 and J is TRBJ2-5; D may be TRBD1 (6 bases). CDR1 is SEHNR and CDR2 is FQNEAQ in the germline V gene (reference sequence). V lost 1 base and J lost 4, with 13 bases in between. This CDR3 contains 15 residues. CDR3 coding DNA: TGTGCCAGCAGCTTAGACACAGGGTTAAGAGAGACCCAGTACTTC. Encoded protein: CASSLDTGLRETQYF.

The chain is built from TRBV20-1 and TRBJ1-4; the D is unclear. V lost 6 bases and J lost 7, with 9 bases in between. Germline lookup yields CDR1 DFQATT and CDR2 SNEGSKA (reference sequence). This CDR3 spans 11 amino acids. CDR3 bases: TGCAGTGCAGGCGGAGGTGAAAAACTGTTTTTT. Residues: CSAGGGEKLFF.

The genes are TRBV5-4 and TRBJ1-1; tentative D call: TRBD1 (6 bases). Germline V gene lookup returns CDR1 SGHNT and CDR2 YYREEE (reference sequence). The CDR3 has 15 amino acids. V was clipped by 4 bases and J by 3 bases, with 16 bases between them. In DNA, the CDR3 is TGTGCCAGCAGCCCCGGAAGGGGGGACGACACTGAAGCTTTCTTT. As protein: CASSPGRGDDTEAFF.

The chain uses TRBV5-5 and TRBJ1-2; 8 nucleotides line up with TRBD1. V gave up 4 bases and J gave up 7 bases; unmatched junction bases: 6. The length of the CDR3 is 13 residues. The germline V gene has CDR1 SGHKS and CDR2 YYEKEE (reference sequence). CDR3 region: CASSARTGTGYTF. The CDR3 nucleotides read TGTGCCAGCAGCGCCCGGACAGGGACTGGCTACACCTTC.

This clone has a single count. The V gene is TRBV4-1, the J gene TRBJ1-4, with D uncertain. This CDR3 region has 12 residues. CDR1 is MGHRA and CDR2 is YSYEKL in the germline V gene. Trimming left V 3 bases short and J 7 bases short, with 6 bases between. The CDR3 is CASSQGVEKLFF. The DNA of the CDR3 is TGCGCCAGCAGCCAGGGAGTTGAAAAACTGTTTTTT.

The chain uses TRBV5-1 and TRBJ1-6; TRBD1 matches at 8 bases. The CDR3 consists of 15 residues. V dropped 4 bases and J dropped 8; count of bases not matched to a gene: 8. Germline lookup yields CDR1 SGHRS and CDR2 YFSETQ. CDR3 in amino acids: CASSGTGPMDSPLHF. CDR3 in DNA: TGCGCCAGCAGCGGGACAGGTCCGATGGATTCACCCCTCCACTTT.

This clone was observed a handful of times. The CDR3 protein is CAWEWVQGNTGELFF. CDR3 nucleotide sequence: TGTGCCTGGGAGTGGGTTCAGGGGAACACCGGGGAGCTGTTTTTT. The V and J genes are TRBV30 and TRBJ2-2, with a weak D call TRBD1 (5 bases). V was shortened by 5 bases and J by 1 base, with 14 bases between the two germline ends. The CDR3 spans 15 residues. Germline V gives CDR1 GTSNPN, CDR2 SVGIG (reference sequence).

This chain connects TRBV2 to TRBJ2-1, with 7 bases fitting TRBD2. V lost 6 bases and J lost 4; bases outside the gene matches: 15. This CDR3 spans 17 amino acids. Germline assignment: CDR1 SNHLY and CDR2 FYNNEI. The CDR3 reads CASRDRASGTPYNEQFF. The CDR3 nucleotides read TGTGCCAGCAGGGACCGGGCTAGCGGAACGCCGTACAATGAGCAGTTCTTC. Variable domain in full (rest from reference TRBV2 and TRBJ2-1): EPEVTQTPSHQVTQMGQEVILRCVPISNHLYFYWYRQILGQKVEFLVSFYNNEISEKSEIFDDQFSVERPDGSNFTLKIRSTKLEDSAMYFCASRDRASGTPYNEQFFGPGTRLTVL.

This clone has just a few counts. V and J are TRBV11-2 and TRBJ2-4; no reliable D call. CDR1 is SGHAT, CDR2 FQNNGV, per germline. Trimming left V 4 bases short and J 0 bases short, with 10 bases between. The CDR3 is made up of 15 amino acids. The CDR3 here is CASSSPTVAKNIQYF. In nucleotides, the CDR3 is TGTGCCAGCAGCTCACCAACAGTAGCCAAAAACATTCAGTACTTC.

The chain joins TRBV12-5 to TRBJ2-1, with D possibly matching TRBD1 (6 bases). CDR1 and CDR2 from the germline V gene are LGHNT and FRNRAP. This CDR3 is 16 amino acids long. The V end was cut by 3 bases, the J end by 0 bases, with 12 bases between. The CDR3 DNA is TGTGCTAGTGGTTTCGAAACAGGGAGCTCCTACAATGAGCAGTTCTTC. Translating gives CASGFETGSSYNEQFF.

The CDR3 spells CASSLRGTFDEQFF. CDR3 bases: TGTGCCAGCAGCTTACGAGGTACTTTTGATGAGCAGTTCTTC. V usage is TRBV7-9 and J usage is TRBJ2-1; D not resolved. V was pared by 2 bases and J by 8 bases, with 13 bases between. This CDR3 has 14 amino acids. The germline V gene has CDR1 SEHNR and CDR2 FQNEAQ (reference sequence).

V usage is TRBV3-1 (or the pseudogene TRBV3-2) and J usage is TRBJ2-5, with 9 bases that match TRBD2. CDR3 length: 14 residues. V dropped 6 bases and J dropped 5; count of bases not matched to a gene: 7. Germline V lookup: CDR1 LGHDT, CDR2 YNNKEL (reference sequence). The CDR3 nucleotides are TGTGCCAGCAGGCGGGGGGGCCCCCGGGAGACCCAGTACTTC. Translating gives CASRRGGPRETQYF.

This chain joins TRBV2 and TRBJ1-3, with TRBD1 matching 7 bases. V lost 3 bases, J lost 4 bases, and 3 bases stayed unmatched. Per germline, CDR1 SNHLY and CDR2 FYNNEI. The CDR3 loop spans 14 amino acids. CDR3 nucleotides: TGTGCCAGCAGTGACCGACAGGGAGGAAACACCATATATTTT. Its translation is CASSDRQGGNTIYF.

The chain uses TRBV27 and TRBJ2-1; maybe TRBD2 (5 bases). The CDR3 spans 15 residues. V lost 7 bases, J lost 6 bases, and 19 bases lay in between. Germline V gene lookup returns CDR1 MNHEY and CDR2 SMNVEV (reference sequence). The CDR3 sequence: CASTPSPQAPNEQFF. The DNA for the CDR3 is TGTGCCAGCACTCCTAGCCCCCAGGCCCCCAATGAGCAGTTCTTC.

In its sample, this clone was seen once. V gene TRBV30 combines with J gene TRBJ2-7; maybe TRBD2 (5 bases). Trimming left V 2 bases short and J 6 bases short, with 11 bases between. The CDR3 extends over 12 amino acids. Germline V CDR1 and CDR2: GTSNPN, SVGIG (reference sequence). The CDR3 here is CAWSMHRGEQYF. CDR3 DNA: TGTGCCTGGAGTATGCATCGGGGCGAGCAGTACTTC.

The V and J genes are TRBV4-1 and TRBJ2-1; 12 positions agree with TRBD2. There are 15 residues in the CDR3. The V gene's germline CDR1 is MGHRA and CDR2 YSYEKL. V was pared by 2 bases and J by 4 bases, with 0 bases of the junction left unmatched. Here the CDR3 DNA reads TGCGCCAGCAGCCAAACTAGCGGGAGGTACAATGAGCAGTTCTTC. This sequence encodes CASSQTSGRYNEQFF.

The chain combines TRBV2 with TRBJ2-7; D not certain. V shed 5 bases and J shed 2 bases, with 7 bases lying between them. The CDR3 spans 12 residues. The germline CDR1 and CDR2 sequences are SNHLY and FYNNEI. This CDR3 reads CASSRNPYEQYF. The CDR3 DNA sequence: TGTGCCAGCAGTCGAAACCCCTACGAGCAGTACTTC.

This chain joins TRBV12-3 or TRBV12-4 and TRBJ2-1, with D uncertain. The CDR3 runs 11 residues. Deletions cut 3 bases from V and 8 bases from J, with 5 bases between. The CDR3 bases are TGTGCCAGCAGTTTCTTCTATGAGCAGTTCTTC. It encodes CASSFFYEQFF.

This clone was seen only a few times. V and J are TRBV7-9 and TRBJ1-3; TRBD1 matches at 10 bases. Per germline, CDR1 SEHNR and CDR2 FQNEAQ (reference sequence). V lost 6 bases, J lost 4 bases, and 9 bases stayed unmatched. The CDR3 runs 16 residues. The CDR3 DNA sequence: TGTGCCAGCAGTACTACCGGGACAGGGGACGGAAACACCATATATTTT. Protein sequence: CASSTTGTGDGNTIYF.

The rearrangement joins TRBV7-6 to TRBJ1-3; D unclear. This CDR3 has 14 residues. V was clipped by 1 base and J by 0 bases, with 4 bases between them. Germline V gene lookup returns CDR1 SGHVS and CDR2 FNYEAQ. The DNA for the CDR3 is TGTGCCAGCAGCTTAGGGGGCTCTGGAAACACCATATATTTT. This codes for CASSLGGSGNTIYF.

This rearrangement joins TRBV7-2 to TRBJ1-1; D gene ambiguous. This CDR3 is 14 amino acids long. Between the trimmed V and J ends, which lost 1 base and 5 bases, there was a span of 11 bases. Germline values: CDR1 SGHTA, CDR2 FQGNSA. CDR3 sequence: CASSLEQLGTEAFF. The CDR3 DNA follows: TGTGCCAGCAGCTTAGAGCAGTTAGGGACTGAAGCTTTCTTT.